A selection of T cell receptor beta chains follows, all from one sample in a study of blood T cell repertoires in COVID-19. Measured with immunoSEQ multiplex PCR; TCRdb has only the in-frame clones, and not every one. The repertoire has fewer than 150,000 clones, about 81% of them found once; the top ten carry approximately 4.1%. The specimen was peripheral blood. The receptors were gathered from a woman of 80 years or more with acute or convalescent COVID-19. Each CDR3 is given with its conserved first and last residue. A D gene is named only where the DNA matches it firmly. The size field is filled for only some rows; it gives once, few, many or a size class.

j_call | d_call | cdr3_length | v_call | clone_size | cdr3_aa | cdr3_nt
TRBJ1-6 | - | 14 | TRBV7-9 | - | CASSREFSNSPLHF | TGTGCCAGCAGCAGGGAATTCAGTAATTCACCCCTCCACTTT
TRBJ2-7 | - | 12 | TRBV28 | - | CASSEGLYEQYF | TGTGCCAGCAGCGAGGGATTGTACGAGCAGTACTTC
TRBJ2-1 | - | 13 | TRBV5-1 | - | CASSPRAYNEQFF | TGCGCCAGCAGTCCCAGGGCCTACAATGAGCAGTTCTTC
TRBJ1-1 | - | 13 | TRBV19 | - | CASSRAQNTEAFF | TGTGCCAGTAGTCGAGCCCAGAACACTGAAGCTTTCTTT
TRBJ2-1 | TRBD1 | 15 | TRBV19 | - | CASRPPGQGYNEQFF | TGTGCCAGTAGACCCCCGGGACAGGGTTACAATGAGCAGTTCTTC
TRBJ2-1 | TRBD2 | 15 | TRBV6-1 | - | CASSEGLAIYNEQFF | TGTGCCAGCAGTGAGGGACTAGCAATATACAATGAGCAGTTCTTC
TRBJ2-1 | TRBD2 | 16 | TRBV7-9 | - | CASSFYWASGRNEQFF | TGTGCCAGCAGCTTTTACTGGGCTAGCGGTCGCAATGAGCAGTTCTTC
TRBJ2-3 | TRBD2 | 17 | TRBV12-5 | - | CASGVGLAGFGTDTQYF | TGTGCTAGTGGTGTGGGACTAGCGGGATTTGGAACAGATACGCAGTATTTT
TRBJ1-1 | - | 13 | TRBV29-1 | - | CSAPGEGAAEAFF | TGCAGCGCCCCTGGCGAAGGGGCGGCTGAAGCTTTCTTT
TRBJ2-6 | TRBD1 | 17 | TRBV28 | - | CASSILQGATGANVLTF | TGTGCCAGCAGTATCCTACAGGGGGCGACTGGGGCCAACGTCCTGACTTTC
TRBJ2-3 | TRBD1 | 15 | TRBV20-1 | - | CSASSRTGGTDTQYF | TGCAGTGCTAGTAGTAGGACAGGGGGCACAGATACGCAGTATTTT
TRBJ2-1 | TRBD2 | 19 | TRBV2 | - | CASSGTSGSRNSYYNEQFF | TGTGCCAGCAGTGGAACTAGCGGGAGTAGGAATAGTTACTACAATGAGCAGTTCTTC
TRBJ1-2 | - | 14 | TRBV4-1 | - | CASTTAVGNYGYTF | TGCGCCAGCACCACCGCGGTGGGTAACTATGGCTACACCTTC
TRBJ2-7 | TRBD2 | 15 | TRBV30 | - | CAWSVLAGGKNEQYF | TGTGCCTGGAGTGTACTAGCGGGAGGGAAAAACGAGCAGTACTTC
TRBJ2-7 | TRBD1 | 14 | TRBV27 | - | CASSPLDRIYEQYF | TGTGCCAGCAGTCCGTTGGACAGGATCTACGAGCAGTACTTC
TRBJ2-3 | TRBD2 | 15 | TRBV3-1/TRBV3-2 | - | CASRPSGSGTDTQYF | TGTGCCAGCAGACCTAGCGGGAGCGGCACAGATACGCAGTATTTT
TRBJ1-5 | - | 17 | TRBV27 | - | CASSVRKSGYSNQPQHF | TGTGCCAGCAGTGTCAGAAAAAGCGGTTATAGCAATCAGCCCCAGCATTTT
TRBJ2-1 | - | 16 | TRBV28 | - | CASSLGRGVSYNEQFF | TGTGCCAGCAGTTTGGGCAGGGGCGTCTCCTACAATGAGCAGTTCTTC
TRBJ2-5 | TRBD1 | 13 | TRBV24-1 | - | CATSDWTGETQYF | TGTGCCACCAGTGATTGGACAGGGGAGACCCAGTACTTC
TRBJ2-7 | TRBD1 | 16 | TRBV15 | - | CATSRDGTGPFYEQYF | TGTGCCACCAGCAGAGATGGGACAGGCCCCTTCTACGAGCAGTACTTC
TRBJ2-5 | - | 13 | TRBV19 | few | CASSISGVETQYF | TGTGCCAGTAGCATTTCAGGGGTGGAGACCCAGTACTTC
TRBJ2-3 | TRBD1 | 15 | TRBV5-1 | - | CASSSDRGSTDTQYF | TGCGCCAGCAGCTCGGACAGGGGCTCCACAGATACGCAGTATTTT